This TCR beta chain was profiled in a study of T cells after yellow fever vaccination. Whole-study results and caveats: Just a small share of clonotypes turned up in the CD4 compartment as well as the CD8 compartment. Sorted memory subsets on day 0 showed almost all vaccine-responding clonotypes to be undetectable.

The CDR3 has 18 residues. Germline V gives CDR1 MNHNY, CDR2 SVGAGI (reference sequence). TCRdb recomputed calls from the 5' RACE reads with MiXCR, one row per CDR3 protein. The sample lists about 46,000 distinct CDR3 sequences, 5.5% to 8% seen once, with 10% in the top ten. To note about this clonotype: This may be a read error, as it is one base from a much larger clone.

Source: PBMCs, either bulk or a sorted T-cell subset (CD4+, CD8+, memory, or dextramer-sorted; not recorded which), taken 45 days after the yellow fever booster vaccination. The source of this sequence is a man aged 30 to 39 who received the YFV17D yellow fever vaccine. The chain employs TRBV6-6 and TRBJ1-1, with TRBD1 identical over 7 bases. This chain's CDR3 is CACSYTKTGVLQDTEAFF. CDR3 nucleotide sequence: TGTGCCTGCAGTTACACAAAAACAGGGGTTCTCCAGGACACTGAAGCTTTCTTT.